These T cell receptor beta chains were read from a single sample in a study of shared clonotypes between healthy human individuals. The method was immunoSEQ multiplex PCR; TCRdb's version includes in-frame clones alone and lacks a portion of them. The data show some 900,000 clones, with more than 75% seen just once and approximately 1.5% held by the top ten. The sequenced material came from memory CD4+ T cells sorted from blood. These receptors all stem from a man between 18 and 35 years old in good health. Both conserved end residues are part of each CDR3. A D gene is named only where the DNA matches it firmly. Not all rows give a size; the values are once, few, many and, for expanded clones, a class.

d_call: -; j_call: TRBJ2-3; v_call: TRBV20-1; clone_size: -; cdr3_nt: TGCAGTGTCTCAACAGATACGCAGTATTTT; cdr3_aa: CSVSTDTQYF
d_call: TRBD2; j_call: TRBJ2-1; v_call: TRBV10-1; clone_size: -; cdr3_nt: TGCGCCAGCAGTGAAGGGCTAGCGGGACCCTACAATGAGCAGTTCTTC; cdr3_aa: CASSEGLAGPYNEQFF
d_call: TRBD1; j_call: TRBJ2-7; v_call: TRBV5-1; clone_size: -; cdr3_nt: TGCGCCAGCAGAGATCAGGACAGGGGGTGGCACGAGCAGTACTTC; cdr3_aa: CASRDQDRGWHEQYF
d_call: -; j_call: TRBJ2-1; v_call: TRBV5-1; clone_size: -; cdr3_nt: TGCGCCAGCAGCTTTCCTGCCCCGTACAATGAGCAGTTCTTC; cdr3_aa: CASSFPAPYNEQFF
d_call: -; j_call: TRBJ1-1; v_call: TRBV5-6; clone_size: many; cdr3_nt: TGTGCCAGCAGCTTGGCGGTTGTGGGCACTGAAGCTTTCTTT; cdr3_aa: CASSLAVVGTEAFF
d_call: -; j_call: TRBJ2-5; v_call: TRBV5-4; clone_size: once; cdr3_nt: TGTGCCAGCAGCTTGCCCCAGGGCGAAGAGACCCAGTACTTC; cdr3_aa: CASSLPQGEETQYF
d_call: -; j_call: TRBJ2-3; v_call: TRBV11-3; clone_size: -; cdr3_nt: TGTGCCAGCAGCTTTGCCCGCACAGATACGCAGTATTTT; cdr3_aa: CASSFARTDTQYF
d_call: -; j_call: TRBJ1-2; v_call: TRBV30; clone_size: many; cdr3_nt: TGTGCCTGGAGTGTGATGGGTGGCTACACCTTC; cdr3_aa: CAWSVMGGYTF
d_call: TRBD2; j_call: TRBJ2-3; v_call: TRBV4-1; clone_size: -; cdr3_nt: TGCGCCAGCAGCCATGTAACGGGAGGTACAGATACGCAGTATTTT; cdr3_aa: CASSHVTGGTDTQYF
d_call: TRBD1; j_call: TRBJ2-4; v_call: TRBV2; clone_size: -; cdr3_nt: TGTGCCAGCAGTCCGAACCAGGGGGCGCGGGGCAAAAACATTCAGTACTTC; cdr3_aa: CASSPNQGARGKNIQYF
d_call: -; j_call: TRBJ2-3; v_call: TRBV27; clone_size: -; cdr3_nt: TGTGCCAGCAGTAGGGGGTCAGCGGTGACAGATACGCAGTATTTT; cdr3_aa: CASSRGSAVTDTQYF
d_call: TRBD2; j_call: TRBJ2-5; v_call: TRBV5-1; clone_size: -; cdr3_nt: TGCGCCAGCAGCTTGGAAGTTAGCGGGGGGGCCCGGGAGACCCAGTACTTC; cdr3_aa: CASSLEVSGGARETQYF
d_call: TRBD2; j_call: TRBJ2-1; v_call: TRBV18; clone_size: -; cdr3_nt: TGTGCCAGCTCACCGACTAGCGGGGGTGGCTACAATGAGCAGTTCTTC; cdr3_aa: CASSPTSGGGYNEQFF
d_call: -; j_call: TRBJ2-7; v_call: TRBV7-2; clone_size: -; cdr3_nt: TGTGCCAGCAGCTACCGACAGATATCCTACGAGCAGTACTTC; cdr3_aa: CASSYRQISYEQYF
d_call: -; j_call: TRBJ2-1; v_call: TRBV9; clone_size: -; cdr3_nt: TGTGCCAGCAGCGTAGGGTATCGGGTATACCATGAGCAGTTCTTC; cdr3_aa: CASSVGYRVYHEQFF
d_call: TRBD1; j_call: TRBJ1-2; v_call: TRBV28; clone_size: few; cdr3_nt: TGTGCCAGCAGTACCCCCACAGGGGAGAGGGGCTACACCTTC; cdr3_aa: CASSTPTGERGYTF
d_call: -; j_call: TRBJ2-1; v_call: TRBV7-2; clone_size: many; cdr3_nt: TGTGCCAGCGGCTTCCAGTCCTCCTACAATGAGCAGTTCTTC; cdr3_aa: CASGFQSSYNEQFF
d_call: TRBD1; j_call: TRBJ2-5; v_call: TRBV6-5; clone_size: -; cdr3_nt: TGTGCCAGCAGTTCCGGACAGGGAGGGACCCAGTACTTC; cdr3_aa: CASSSGQGGTQYF
d_call: -; j_call: TRBJ2-2; v_call: TRBV29-1; clone_size: -; cdr3_nt: TGCAGCGTTGCGGTAACCCGCACCGGGGAGCTGTTTTTT; cdr3_aa: CSVAVTRTGELFF
d_call: -; j_call: TRBJ1-1; v_call: TRBV7-9; clone_size: -; cdr3_nt: TGTGCCAGCAGCTCATGGGCAGCTGGGAACACTGAAGCTTTCTTT; cdr3_aa: CASSSWAAGNTEAFF
d_call: TRBD1; j_call: TRBJ2-7; v_call: TRBV5-1; clone_size: -; cdr3_nt: TGCGCCAGCCGCCTGGTAGGGGGCAGCTACGAGCAGTACTTC; cdr3_aa: CASRLVGGSYEQYF
d_call: -; j_call: TRBJ2-1; v_call: TRBV25-1; clone_size: -; cdr3_nt: TGTGCCAGCAGTGACCTGGGGGGGCAGTACAATGAGCAGTTCTTC; cdr3_aa: CASSDLGGQYNEQFF
d_call: -; j_call: TRBJ2-1; v_call: TRBV19; clone_size: -; cdr3_nt: TGTGCCAGTAGAAGGACGAGCGGCGATGAGCAGTTCTTC; cdr3_aa: CASRRTSGDEQFF
d_call: -; j_call: TRBJ1-2; v_call: TRBV2; clone_size: -; cdr3_nt: TGTGCCAGCAGCGAAGTTAATGGCTATGGCTACACCTTC; cdr3_aa: CASSEVNGYGYTF
d_call: -; j_call: TRBJ1-4; v_call: TRBV18; clone_size: -; cdr3_nt: TGTGCCAGCTCACCGTATTCTACCCGGGGCCCTAGGGAAAAACTGTTTTTT; cdr3_aa: CASSPYSTRGPREKLFF
d_call: TRBD1; j_call: TRBJ2-3; v_call: TRBV18; clone_size: few; cdr3_nt: TGTGCCAGCTCACCACGACAGGGAGTGGGCACAGATACGCAGTATTTT; cdr3_aa: CASSPRQGVGTDTQYF
d_call: -; j_call: TRBJ1-1; v_call: TRBV30; clone_size: many; cdr3_nt: TGTGCCTGTGCCTACAGGGACTTGAACACTGAAGCTTTCTTT; cdr3_aa: CACAYRDLNTEAFF
d_call: -; j_call: TRBJ2-1; v_call: TRBV9; clone_size: -; cdr3_nt: TGTGCCAGCAGCGTAGTCGGGGCCTCCTACAATGAGCAGTTCTTC; cdr3_aa: CASSVVGASYNEQFF
d_call: TRBD2; j_call: TRBJ2-1; v_call: TRBV9; clone_size: -; cdr3_nt: TGTGCCAGCAGCGTAGGGCGGGAGGGCCTTGGGCATGAGCAGTTCTTC; cdr3_aa: CASSVGREGLGHEQFF
d_call: -; j_call: TRBJ2-1; v_call: TRBV7-8; clone_size: -; cdr3_nt: TGTGCCAGCAGCTTAACCGGGCCCGCCGGTCAGGGCGAGCAGTTCTTC; cdr3_aa: CASSLTGPAGQGEQFF
d_call: -; j_call: TRBJ1-5; v_call: TRBV28; clone_size: once; cdr3_nt: TGTGCCAGCAGTTTAGAACTTAGCAATCAGCCCCAGCATTTT; cdr3_aa: CASSLELSNQPQHF
d_call: -; j_call: TRBJ1-2; v_call: TRBV6-4; clone_size: -; cdr3_nt: TGTGCCAGCAGTGAAAGGGGTGTATACGGAAACTATGGCTACACCTTC; cdr3_aa: CASSERGVYGNYGYTF
d_call: -; j_call: TRBJ2-7; v_call: TRBV15; clone_size: -; cdr3_nt: TGTGCCACCAGCAGAGATCCTGGCTCTATGGTCAACGAGCAGTACTTC; cdr3_aa: CATSRDPGSMVNEQYF
d_call: -; j_call: TRBJ2-3; v_call: TRBV5-1; clone_size: few; cdr3_nt: TGCGCCAGCAGTCCTTTCCCCTCGGGGCGCACAGATACGCAGTATTTT; cdr3_aa: CASSPFPSGRTDTQYF
d_call: -; j_call: TRBJ1-2; v_call: TRBV25-1; clone_size: once; cdr3_nt: TGTGCCAGCAGTGAATCCGGACCACGTAACTATGGCTACACCTTC; cdr3_aa: CASSESGPRNYGYTF
d_call: TRBD1; j_call: TRBJ2-5; v_call: TRBV5-4; clone_size: -; cdr3_nt: TGTGCCAGCAGTGTGGCAGGGGGCGTACAAGAGACCCAGTACTTC; cdr3_aa: CASSVAGGVQETQYF
d_call: -; j_call: TRBJ2-1; v_call: TRBV7-2; clone_size: few; cdr3_nt: TGTGCCAGCAGCTTAGCCCTGATGGGCTCTGGAGGTGAGCAGTTCTTC; cdr3_aa: CASSLALMGSGGEQFF
d_call: TRBD2; j_call: TRBJ2-7; v_call: TRBV2; clone_size: once; cdr3_nt: TGTGCCAGCAGTGTTGAGCGGGAGGTCACCTACGAGCAGTACTTC; cdr3_aa: CASSVEREVTYEQYF
d_call: TRBD1; j_call: TRBJ1-2; v_call: TRBV14; clone_size: -; cdr3_nt: TGTGCCAGCAGCCAAGCCTGGAGCAAGGACAGGGTAATTTGCTATGGCTACACCTTC; cdr3_aa: CASSQAWSKDRVICYGYTF